These 32 T cell receptor beta chains were sequenced from one sample in a study of blood T cell repertoires in COVID-19. Clones were sequenced by immunoSEQ multiplex PCR, and TCRdb holds only the in-frame ones, with some missing. This sample yields fewer than 150,000 clones, of which roughly 84% are seen a single time; around 8% belongs to the top ten. The specimen was peripheral blood. The origin of the receptors is a woman aged 40 to 55 with acute or convalescent COVID-19.

This clone was seen only a few times. This chain links TRBV2 with TRBJ1-2, with 7 nucleotides matching TRBD1. The CDR3 loop spans 14 amino acids. Looked up from germline, CDR1 is SNHLY and CDR2 is FYNNEI. With 4 bases clipped from V and 5 bases from J, the junction kept 7 bases outside the gene matches. The CDR3 spells CASSAPGGVYGYTF. The CDR3 DNA is TGTGCCAGCAGTGCACCAGGGGGTGTTTATGGCTACACCTTC.

The chain employs TRBV3-1 (or the pseudogene TRBV3-2) and TRBJ2-7; D gene ambiguous. This CDR3 comprises 14 residues. Looked up from germline, CDR1 is LGHDT and CDR2 is YNNKEL (reference sequence). V gave up 0 bases and J gave up 2 bases, with 8 bases separating them. The CDR3 loop is CASSQEAGPYEQYF. For the CDR3, the DNA is TGTGCCAGCAGCCAAGAGGCAGGTCCCTACGAGCAGTACTTC.

V gene TRBV19 combines with J gene TRBJ1-5, with unresolved D. The CDR3 totals 14 residues. CDR1 is LNHDA, CDR2 SQIVND, per germline (reference sequence). The V end lost 4 bases, the J end lost 0 bases, and 7 bases lay between the germline ends. CDR3 DNA: TGTGCCAGTAGTACGCAGTATAGCAATCAGCCCCAGCATTTT. Translated: CASSTQYSNQPQHF.

This clone turned up a few times. The chain employs TRBV5-1 and TRBJ2-7, with D uncertain. From germline, CDR1 is SGHRS and CDR2 YFSETQ. The V end lost 0 bases, the J end lost 3 bases, and 7 bases lay between the germline ends. This CDR3 comprises 13 residues. CDR3 nucleotides: TGCGCCAGCAGCTTGGACATTAACTACGAGCAGTACTTC. It yields the protein CASSLDINYEQYF.

This clone has just a few counts. The J gene is TRBJ2-7, the V gene TRBV2, with a tentative D call TRBD1 (5 bases). Germline lookup yields CDR1 SNHLY and CDR2 FYNNEI. Deletions cut 3 bases from V and 6 bases from J, with 9 bases between. The CDR3 length is 12 residues. The CDR3 DNA is TGTGCCAGCAGTGACGACAGCACCGAGCAGTACTTC. Its protein is CASSDDSTEQYF.

The V gene is TRBV7-6, the J gene TRBJ1-4; D possibly corresponds to TRBD1 (6 bases). The CDR3 length is 17 residues. Trimming left V 1 base short and J 0 bases short, with 12 bases between. Germline loops: CDR1 SGHVS, CDR2 FNYEAQ. CDR3 DNA: TGTGCCAGCAGCTTAGGTCCAGGGGAAGCAACTAATGAAAAACTGTTTTTT. Its protein product is CASSLGPGEATNEKLFF.

V is TRBV19 and J is TRBJ2-7; 7 positions agree with TRBD2. V lost 3 bases to trimming and J lost 4 bases; unmatched junction nucleotides: 12. The length of the CDR3 is 16 residues. Looked up from germline, CDR1 is LNHDA and CDR2 is SQIVND (reference sequence). DNA of the CDR3: TGTGCCAGTAGTATCCCCAGCCTAGGCGGGGGTTACGAGCAGTACTTC. Translated, it gives CASSIPSLGGGYEQYF.

V is TRBV6-1 and J is TRBJ1-4; the D gene is possibly TRBD1 (6 bases). Germline loops: CDR1 MNHNS, CDR2 SASEGT. V dropped 3 bases and J dropped 4 bases, with 9 bases sitting between them. The CDR3 length is 14 residues. In DNA form, the CDR3 reads TGTGCCAGCAGTGAGGGGGGGCATAATGAAAAACTGTTTTTT. This gives the protein CASSEGGHNEKLFF.

The gene calls are TRBV6-5 and TRBJ2-1, with a possible D match to TRBD2 (5 bases). Trimming pared 0 bases from V and 6 bases from J, leaving 12 bases between. CDR3 length: 15 residues. Looked up from germline, CDR1 is MNHEY and CDR2 is SVGAGI. The CDR3 reads CASSYSWARGNEQFF. Written as DNA, the CDR3 is TGTGCCAGCAGTTACTCCTGGGCCCGGGGCAATGAGCAGTTCTTC.

The chain combines TRBV7-2 with TRBJ2-1; tentatively, D is TRBD1 (6 bases). This CDR3 is built from 15 residues. The germline gives CDR1 SGHTA, CDR2 FQGNSA. V shed 2 bases and J shed 10 bases, with 18 bases lying between them. The CDR3 loop reads CASSLRGTGPSEQFF. The CDR3 DNA is TGTGCCAGCAGCTTAAGGGGAACAGGGCCGTCCGAGCAGTTCTTC.

The chain joins TRBV5-4 to TRBJ2-2; tentative D call: TRBD1 (6 bases). Per germline, CDR1 SGHNT and CDR2 YYREEE (reference sequence). V lost 2 bases, J lost 1 base, and 12 bases lay in between. The CDR3 is made up of 16 amino acids. The CDR3 sequence is CASSLDRGGNTGELFF. CDR3 sequence (DNA): TGTGCCAGCAGCTTAGATCGAGGGGGGAACACCGGGGAGCTGTTTTTT.

V is TRBV3-1 (or the pseudogene TRBV3-2) and J is TRBJ2-7; 11 bases fit TRBD1. Unmatched junction bases numbered 4, after V lost 6 bases and J lost 3 bases. The germline V gene encodes CDR1 LGHDT and CDR2 YNNKEL (reference sequence). The CDR3 loop spans 14 amino acids. As DNA, the CDR3 is TGTGCCAGCAGTCCCGGGACAGGGGGCTACGAGCAGTACTTC. This gives the protein CASSPGTGGYEQYF.

This rearrangement joins TRBV5-1 to TRBJ2-2, with D tentatively TRBD2 (5 bases). V was cut by 3 bases and J by 7 bases, with 7 bases left in between. The CDR3 totals 12 residues. Germline values: CDR1 SGHRS, CDR2 YFSETQ. The DNA of the CDR3 is TGCGCCAGCAGCTACCGGGGCGGGGAGCTGTTTTTT. It specifies CASSYRGGELFF.

The chain uses TRBV9 and TRBJ2-5; D not certain. The CDR3 consists of 14 residues. Germline V gene sequence: CDR1 SGDLS, CDR2 YYNGEE. Trimming stripped 4 bases from V and 10 bases from J, with 20 bases between. The CDR3 is CASSPEINRQDQYF. CDR3 coding DNA: TGTGCCAGCAGCCCAGAAATCAATCGGCAGGACCAGTACTTC.

This sequence joins TRBV4-1 and TRBJ1-2, with D tentatively TRBD1 (5 bases). In germline, CDR1 is MGHRA, CDR2 YSYEKL. The CDR3 runs 14 residues. Trimming removed 1 base from V and 7 bases from J, with 13 bases in between. The CDR3 nucleotides read TGCGCCAGCAGCCAAGTTTTACAGGCCGGTGGCTACACCTTC. This codes for CASSQVLQAGGYTF.

The chain combines TRBV2 with TRBJ1-6; no clear D. Germline V lookup: CDR1 SNHLY, CDR2 FYNNEI. The CDR3 runs 11 residues. V gave up 7 bases and J gave up 8 bases, with 6 bases separating them. The CDR3 protein is CASKSDSPLHF. CDR3 DNA sequence: TGTGCCAGCAAGTCGGATTCACCCCTCCACTTT.

The rearrangement joins TRBV6-6 to TRBJ1-1, with D hard to call. CDR1 is MNHNY, CDR2 SVGAGI, per germline (reference sequence). This CDR3 contains 13 residues. V gave up 2 bases and J gave up 5 bases, with 9 bases separating them. Here the CDR3 reads CASSYGEWTEAFF. In DNA, the CDR3 is TGTGCCAGCAGTTACGGGGAGTGGACTGAAGCTTTCTTT.

This clone has just a few counts. The rearrangement links TRBV5-6 to TRBJ1-2; 8 bases are shared with TRBD1. The CDR3 extends over 15 amino acids. Unmatched junction bases numbered 8, after V lost 1 base and J lost 6 bases. Germline V gives CDR1 SGHDT, CDR2 YYEEEE. CDR3 coding DNA: TGTGCCAGCAGCTTGTTGGACAGGGTCGGTCATGGCTACACCTTC. As protein: CASSLLDRVGHGYTF.

V is TRBV7-2 and J is TRBJ2-5; weak D call: TRBD1 (6 bases). V gave up 0 bases and J gave up 3 bases, with 11 bases separating them. This CDR3 has 15 residues. From germline, CDR1 is SGHTA and CDR2 FQGNSA. The CDR3 DNA sequence: TGTGCCAGCAGCTTAGCGGGGGCAATAAAAGAGACCCAGTACTTC. Translation: CASSLAGAIKETQYF.

The rearrangement uses TRBV27 and TRBJ1-2; no clear D gene. V lost 4 bases to trimming and J lost 4 bases, with 10 bases between them. The CDR3 spans 13 residues. Per the germline V gene, CDR1 is MNHEY and CDR2 is SMNVEV (reference sequence). DNA for the CDR3: TGTGCCAGCAGTTCCCCCCAGTTCTATGGCTACACCTTC. This encodes CASSSPQFYGYTF.

The genes are TRBV6-5 and TRBJ2-7; 9 bases fit TRBD1. Per germline, CDR1 MNHEY and CDR2 SVGAGI. The V and J ends lost 5 bases and 3 bases, in that order; junction bases with no gene match: 8. CDR3 length: 15 amino acids. CDR3 amino acids: CASSQRDRAFYEQYF. The CDR3 DNA is TGTGCCAGCAGTCAAAGGGACAGGGCCTTCTACGAGCAGTACTTC.

The chain is built from TRBV6-5 and TRBJ2-7; D unclear. CDR3 length: 12 amino acids. Trimming removed 5 bases from V and 7 bases from J, with 12 bases in between. In germline, CDR1 is MNHEY, CDR2 SVGAGI. The CDR3 here is CASSHPLGEQYF. In DNA, the CDR3 is TGTGCCAGCAGTCACCCTCTCGGGGAGCAGTACTTC.

A single count supports this clone. DNA of the CDR3: TGTGCCTGGAGTGTAAGGTCAGCGGGAGGAAACACCATATATTTT. It yields the protein CAWSVRSAGGNTIYF. This rearrangement joins TRBV30 to TRBJ1-3; D remains ambiguous. Trimming took off 0 bases at V and 4 bases at J, with 13 bases between the two ends. The V gene's germline CDR1 is GTSNPN and CDR2 SVGIG (reference sequence). The CDR3 is 15 residues long.

With respect to this clone: Sequence at one end of the junction differs from germline and may be a read error. The chain is built from TRBV7-2 and TRBJ2-7, with TRBD2 matching over 12 bases. This CDR3 spans 16 amino acids. Germline V gives CDR1 SGHTA, CDR2 FQGNSA. CDR3 sequence: CASSPTSGGSPYEQHF. The CDR3 nucleotides read TGTGCCAGCAGCCCGACTAGCGGGGGATCCCCCTACGAGCAGCACTTC.

The chain joins TRBV5-1 to TRBJ1-3, with a possible D match to TRBD1 (5 bases). This CDR3 contains 14 residues. Trimming took 7 bases from V and 2 from J, leaving 13 bases between them. Germline V gene data show CDR1 as SGHRS and CDR2 as YFSETQ. CDR3 nucleotide sequence: TGCGCCAGCGGACCCGGGGGTGCTGGAAACACCATATATTTT. Amino acids: CASGPGGAGNTIYF.

The V gene is TRBV6-2 or TRBV6-3, the J gene TRBJ1-1; 12 nucleotides align to TRBD1. With 2 bases clipped from V and 1 base from J, the junction kept 8 bases outside the gene matches. The CDR3 length is 18 residues. CDR1 and CDR2 from the germline V gene are MNHEY and SVGEGT. The chain's CDR3 is CASSYPGQGAKSNTEAFF. DNA for the CDR3: TGTGCCAGCAGTTACCCGGGACAGGGGGCGAAATCGAACACTGAAGCTTTCTTT.

The CDR3 loop is CASSVTHMNTGELFF. CDR3 DNA: TGTGCCAGCAGCGTAACACACATGAACACCGGGGAGCTGTTTTTT. The chain links TRBV9 to TRBJ2-2; no definite D call. This CDR3 is 15 amino acids long. Trimming stripped 1 base from V and 1 base from J, with 8 bases between. CDR1 SGDLS and CDR2 YYNGEE come from the germline V gene.

The chain uses TRBV6-2 or TRBV6-3 and TRBJ2-1; no clear D. The ends were cut back, 5 bases at V and 8 bases at J, with 7 bases in the middle. CDR3 length equals 11 residues. Germline CDR1 and CDR2: MNHEY and SVGEGT. The CDR3 region is CASSTTHEQFF. The DNA for the CDR3 is TGTGCCAGCAGTACAACACATGAGCAGTTCTTC.

The chain carries TRBV11-2 and TRBJ2-7, with TRBD2 matching 8 bases. This CDR3 is 13 amino acids long. V dropped 5 bases and J dropped 4; count of bases not matched to a gene: 4. Looked up from germline, CDR1 is SGHAT and CDR2 is FQNNGV. CDR3: CASSVSGGYEQYF. The DNA for the CDR3 is TGTGCCAGCAGCGTATCGGGGGGGTACGAGCAGTACTTC.

The rearrangement links TRBV7-8 to TRBJ1-1; D is uncertain. Trimming stripped 6 bases from V and 2 bases from J, with 10 bases between. Germline loops: CDR1 SGHVS, CDR2 FQNEAQ. This CDR3 comprises 13 residues. CDR3 coding DNA: TGTGCCAGCAGACTGACACAAAACACTGAAGCTTTCTTT. Its translation is CASRLTQNTEAFF.

The chain uses TRBV19 and TRBJ2-7; the match to TRBD1 covers 8 bases. Trimming took 2 bases from V and 2 from J; bases not matched to a gene: 8. The CDR3 extends over 16 amino acids. Germline lookup yields CDR1 LNHDA and CDR2 SQIVND (reference sequence). Written as DNA, the CDR3 is TGTGCCAGTAGTATAATGGGGACAGGAAGAGCCTACGAGCAGTACTTC. Protein product: CASSIMGTGRAYEQYF.

The J gene is TRBJ2-7, the V gene TRBV5-1, with no clear D. V lost 2 bases and J 2 bases, leaving 14 bases between the germline ends. The germline V gene has CDR1 SGHRS and CDR2 YFSETQ. This CDR3 contains 15 residues. The chain's CDR3 is CASSFSARGAYEQYF. The DNA of the CDR3 is TGCGCCAGCAGCTTTTCGGCCCGAGGCGCCTACGAGCAGTACTTC. The whole variable domain, remainder taken from reference TRBV5-1 and TRBJ2-7, is KAGVTQTPRYLIKTRGQQVTLSCSPISGHRSVSWYQQTPGQGLQFLFEYFSETQRNKGNFPGRFSGRQFSNSRSEMNVSTLELGDSALYLCASSFSARGAYEQYFGPGTRLTVT.